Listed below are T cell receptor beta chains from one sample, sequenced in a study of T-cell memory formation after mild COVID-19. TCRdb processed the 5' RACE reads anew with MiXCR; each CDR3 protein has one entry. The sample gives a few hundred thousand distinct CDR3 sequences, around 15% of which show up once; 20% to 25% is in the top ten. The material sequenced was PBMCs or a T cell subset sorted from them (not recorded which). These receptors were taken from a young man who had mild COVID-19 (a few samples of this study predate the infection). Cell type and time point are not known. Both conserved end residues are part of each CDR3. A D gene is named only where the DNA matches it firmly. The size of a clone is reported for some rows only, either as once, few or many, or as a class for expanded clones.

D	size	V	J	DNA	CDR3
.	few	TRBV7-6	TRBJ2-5	TGTGCCAGCAGCCCCGCCTCGTACCAAGAGACCCAGTACTTC	CASSPASYQETQYF
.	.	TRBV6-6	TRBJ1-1	TGTGCCAGCAGTTACTCTAAGGGATTGAACACTGAAGCTTTCTTT	CASSYSKGLNTEAFF
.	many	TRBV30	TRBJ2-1	TGTGCCTGGAGTGTACCGGGGGACCCCTACAATGAGCAGTTCTTC	CAWSVPGDPYNEQFF
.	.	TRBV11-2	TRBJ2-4	TGTGCCAGCAGCCCAGGGTTCCCCAAAAACATTCAGTACTTC	CASSPGFPKNIQYF
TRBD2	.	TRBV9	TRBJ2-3	TGTGCCAGCAGCGTAGCGGGCGGGGGGGCCAACACAGATACGCAGTATTTT	CASSVAGGGANTDTQYF
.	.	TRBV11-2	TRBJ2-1	TGTGCCAGCAGCCCCTTGGGGGGCCGGAGCTTTTATGAGCAGTTCTTC	CASSPLGGRSFYEQFF
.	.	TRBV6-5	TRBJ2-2	TGTGCCAGCAGTTACGGGCGAAGCGGAGGCGGGGAGCTGTTTTTT	CASSYGRSGGGELFF
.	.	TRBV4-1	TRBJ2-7	TGCGCCAGCAGCCAATTCCAGGGCGATTACGAGCAGTACTTC	CASSQFQGDYEQYF
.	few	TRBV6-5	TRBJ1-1	TGTGCCAGCAGTTATGGGGGGCGGCGGACTGAAGCTTTCTTT	CASSYGGRRTEAFF
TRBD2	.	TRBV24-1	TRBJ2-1	TGTGCCACCAGTAGTCGCGACGGGGGGGCCTGGAATGAGCAGTTCTTC	CATSSRDGGAWNEQFF
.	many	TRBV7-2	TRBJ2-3	TGTGCCAGCAGCTTCGATACAGATACGCAGTATTTT	CASSFDTDTQYF
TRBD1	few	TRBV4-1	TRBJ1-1	TGCGCCAGCAGCCACCCGGGACAGGGGGGCACTGAAGCTTTCTTT	CASSHPGQGGTEAFF
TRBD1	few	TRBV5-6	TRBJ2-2	TGTGCCAGCAGCGCAACCGGGACAGGGTATGACGGGGAGCTGTTTTTT	CASSATGTGYDGELFF
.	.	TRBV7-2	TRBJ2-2	TGTGCCAGCAGCTTAAGGCCAGTAAACACCGGGGAGCTGTTTTTT	CASSLRPVNTGELFF
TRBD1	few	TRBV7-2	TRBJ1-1	TGTGCCAGCAGCTCTACAGGGGGCGAGACTGAAGCTTTCTTT	CASSSTGGETEAFF
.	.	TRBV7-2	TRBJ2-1	TGTGCCAGCAGATTAGCAATCGGCAGGTCCTACAATGAGCAGTTCTTC	CASRLAIGRSYNEQFF
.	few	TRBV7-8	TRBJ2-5	TGTGCCAGCAGCCCCACGTATCCAGGGGCGGATCGTGAGACCCAGTACTTC	CASSPTYPGADRETQYF
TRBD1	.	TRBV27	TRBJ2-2	TGTGCCAGCAGTCCCCTGAGGGGGCTAAGGGAGCTGTTTTTT	CASSPLRGLRELFF
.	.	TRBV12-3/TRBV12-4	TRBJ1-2	TGTGCCAGCAGTCTTACAAGGACGGACTATGGCTACACCTTC	CASSLTRTDYGYTF
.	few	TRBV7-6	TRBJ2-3	TGTGCCAGCAGCCCACGGGACATTAGTACGCAGTATTTT	CASSPRDISTQYF
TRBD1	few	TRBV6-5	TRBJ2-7	TGTGCCAGCAGGGCGGACAGGTTCTCCTACGAGCAGTACTTC	CASRADRFSYEQYF
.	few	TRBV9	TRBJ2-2	TGTGCCAGCAGCCCGCCCTTGGGGGGCCCCGGGGAGCTGTTTTTT	CASSPPLGGPGELFF
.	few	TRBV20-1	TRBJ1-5	TGCAGTGCTAGTGCAGGGACGGTTGGTGGCAATCAGCCCCAGCATTTT	CSASAGTVGGNQPQHF
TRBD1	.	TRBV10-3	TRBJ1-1	TGTGCCATCAGTCGACAGGGAGGGATGAACACTGAAGCTTTCTTT	CAISRQGGMNTEAFF
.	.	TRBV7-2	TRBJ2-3	TGTGCCAGCAGCTTAACGGCTTACAGGGTGTCTACAGATACGCAGTATTTT	CASSLTAYRVSTDTQYF
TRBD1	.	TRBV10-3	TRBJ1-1	TGTGCCACACGGGACAGGGAGAACACTGAAGCTTTCTTT	CATRDRENTEAFF
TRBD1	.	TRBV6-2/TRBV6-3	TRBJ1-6	TGTGCCAGCAGAGGACAGGGGGATTCACCCCTCCACTTT	CASRGQGDSPLHF